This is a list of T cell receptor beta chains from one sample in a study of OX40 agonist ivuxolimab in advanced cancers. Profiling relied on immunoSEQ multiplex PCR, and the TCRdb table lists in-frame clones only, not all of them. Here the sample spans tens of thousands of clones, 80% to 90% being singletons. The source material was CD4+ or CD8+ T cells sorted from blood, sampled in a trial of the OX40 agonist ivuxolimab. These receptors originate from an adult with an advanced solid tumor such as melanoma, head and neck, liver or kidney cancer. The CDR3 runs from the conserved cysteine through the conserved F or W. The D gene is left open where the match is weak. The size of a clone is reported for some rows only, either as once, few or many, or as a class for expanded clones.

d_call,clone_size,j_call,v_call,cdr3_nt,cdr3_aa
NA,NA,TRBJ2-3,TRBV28,TGTGCCAGCACTTTAAGGCCCACAGATACGCAGTATTTT,CASTLRPTDTQYF
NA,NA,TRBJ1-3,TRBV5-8,TGTGCCAGCAGCTCGGGCGCTGGAAACACCATATATTTT,CASSSGAGNTIYF
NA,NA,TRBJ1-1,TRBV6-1,TGTGCCACGAGCCGGGGGGGCTTGGAAGCTTTCTTT,CATSRGGLEAFF
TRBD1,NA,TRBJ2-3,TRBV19,TGTGCCAGTAAACCCGGGACAGGGGCGGGTACGCAGTATTTT,CASKPGTGAGTQYF
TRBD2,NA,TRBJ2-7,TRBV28,TGTGCCAGCAGTTTAGGTCGGACTAGCGGGAGAAACTCCTACGAGCAGTACTTC,CASSLGRTSGRNSYEQYF
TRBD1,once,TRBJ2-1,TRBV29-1,TGCAGCGCCTATCGACAGGGGGGTTACAATGAGCAGTTCTTC,CSAYRQGGYNEQFF
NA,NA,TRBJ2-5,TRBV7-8,TGTGCCAGCAGCCTGCCTAGCCCGGAGACCCAGTACTTC,CASSLPSPETQYF
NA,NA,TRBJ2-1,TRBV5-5,TGTGCCAGCAGCCAAAAGGGGAATGAGCAGTTCTTC,CASSQKGNEQFF
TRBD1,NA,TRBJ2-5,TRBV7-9,TGTGCCAGCAGCCTTCGAGGACAGGGTTTAGAGACCCAGTACTTC,CASSLRGQGLETQYF
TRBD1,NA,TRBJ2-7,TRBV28,TGTGCCAGCAAAGGGGGACAGGGGCGCCTCGAGCAGTACTTC,CASKGGQGRLEQYF
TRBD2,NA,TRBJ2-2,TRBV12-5,TGTGCTAGTGGCATACTAGCGGCGAACACCGGGGAGCTGTTTTTT,CASGILAANTGELFF
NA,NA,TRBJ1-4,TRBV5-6,TGTGCCAGCAGCTTCGGCATTAGGAGTGAAAAACTGTTTTTT,CASSFGIRSEKLFF
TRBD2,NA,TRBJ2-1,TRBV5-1,TGCGCCAGCAGCCTTGGGGGGGAGTACAATGAGCAGTTCTTC,CASSLGGEYNEQFF
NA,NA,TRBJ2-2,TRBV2,TGTGCCAGCAGCCCAACATATTTTAACACCGGGGAGCTGTTTTTT,CASSPTYFNTGELFF
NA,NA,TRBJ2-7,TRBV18,TGTGCCAGCTCACACCGGGACGGAGGCGAGCAGTACTTC,CASSHRDGGEQYF
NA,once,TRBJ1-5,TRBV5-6,TGTGCCAGCAGCCGACAGGACAATCAGCCCCAGCATTTT,CASSRQDNQPQHF
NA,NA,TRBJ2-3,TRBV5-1,TGCGCCAGCAGCTTGAGACTAGGCACAGATACGCAGTATTTT,CASSLRLGTDTQYF
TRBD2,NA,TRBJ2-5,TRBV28,TGTGCCAGCAGTTTAGCGGGAGACGTAGAGACCCAGTACTTC,CASSLAGDVETQYF
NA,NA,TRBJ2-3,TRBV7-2,TGTGCCAGCAGCTTATATACTGAGCCTACGCAGTATTTT,CASSLYTEPTQYF
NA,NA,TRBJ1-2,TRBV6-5,TGTGCCAGCAGTCCAGCGCAGGGAACCTATGGCTACACCTTC,CASSPAQGTYGYTF
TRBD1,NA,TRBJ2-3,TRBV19,TGTGCCAGCTGGGACAGGGGACCCGCCACAGATACGCAGTATTTT,CASWDRGPATDTQYF
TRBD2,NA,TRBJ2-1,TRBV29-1,TGCAGCGCCTCCGGGACTAGCGGTTACAATGAGCAGTTCTTC,CSASGTSGYNEQFF
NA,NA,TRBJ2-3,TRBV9,TGTGCCAGCAGCGTAAACACAGGGCCAGGCACAGATACGCAGTATTTT,CASSVNTGPGTDTQYF
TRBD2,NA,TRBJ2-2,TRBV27,TGTGCCAGCAGCCGTATAAGCGGGACGAACACCGGGGAGCTGTTTTTT,CASSRISGTNTGELFF
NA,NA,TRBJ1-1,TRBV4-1,TGCGCCAGCAGCCCCACACCGGGAGGTGTTAACACTGAAGCTTTCTTT,CASSPTPGGVNTEAFF
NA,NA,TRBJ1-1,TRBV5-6,TGTGCCAGCAGCTTGTTACGTCAGGGGAGGACTGAAGCTTTCTTT,CASSLLRQGRTEAFF
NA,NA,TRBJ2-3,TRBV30,TGTGCCTCCTCCCAGGGGCTGGAATCCGATACGCAGTATTTT,CASSQGLESDTQYF
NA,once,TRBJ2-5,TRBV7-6,TGTGCCAGCAGCTCCCCTTTTAGCGGTCGCTCTGAGACCCAGTACTTC,CASSSPFSGRSETQYF
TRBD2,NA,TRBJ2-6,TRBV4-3,TGCGCCAGCAGCCAAGATTCGGCGGGAGGGAGCTCTGGGGCCAACGTCCTGACTTTC,CASSQDSAGGSSGANVLTF
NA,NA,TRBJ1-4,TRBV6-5,TGTGCCAGCAGTTACACGGGGGCGGCTAATGAAAAACTGTTTTTT,CASSYTGAANEKLFF
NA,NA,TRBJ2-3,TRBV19,TGTGCCAGTAGTATCACTCCAGGCACAGATACGCAGTATTTT,CASSITPGTDTQYF
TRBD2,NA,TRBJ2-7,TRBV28,TGTGCCAGCGCCGAACTAGCGGCCCCGCGGGACGAGCAGTACTTC,CASAELAAPRDEQYF
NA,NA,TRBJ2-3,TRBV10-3,TGTGCCATCAAGAAGGACAGTACAGATACGCAGTATTTT,CAIKKDSTDTQYF
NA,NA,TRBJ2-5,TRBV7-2,TGTGCCAGCAGCTTAGTTGGAGGGAGAGAGACCCAGTACTTC,CASSLVGGRETQYF
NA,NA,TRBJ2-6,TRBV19,TGTGCCAGTAGTATAACCCGGGGTGGGGCCAACGTCCTGACTTTC,CASSITRGGANVLTF
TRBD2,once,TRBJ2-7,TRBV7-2,TGTGCCAGCAGCTTAGCTAGCGGGCCTTACGAGCAGTACTTC,CASSLASGPYEQYF
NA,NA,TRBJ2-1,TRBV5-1,TGCGCCAGCAGCTTGGTCTTGGGAGATGAGCAGTTCTTC,CASSLVLGDEQFF
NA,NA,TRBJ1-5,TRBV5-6,TGTGCCAGCAGCCTGGCCAGGAGCAATCAGCCCCAGCATTTT,CASSLARSNQPQHF
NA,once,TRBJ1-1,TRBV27,TGTGCCAGCAGACAGATCATGGGGTACACTGAAGCTTTCTTT,CASRQIMGYTEAFF
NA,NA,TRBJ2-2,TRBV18,TGTGCCAGCTCACCACCCCTGGTCGGGTCCGGGGAGCTGTTTTTT,CASSPPLVGSGELFF
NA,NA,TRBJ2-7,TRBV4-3,TGCGCCAGCAGCCAGACAGGTAGCTCCTACGAGCAGTACTTC,CASSQTGSSYEQYF
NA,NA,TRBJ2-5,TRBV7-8,TGTGCCAGCAGCCTGGGCGCGGGGGAGACCCAGTACTTC,CASSLGAGETQYF
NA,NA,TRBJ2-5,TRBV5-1,TGCGCCAGTTCCGGGACCCCGGGCCCGGAGACCCAGTACTTC,CASSGTPGPETQYF
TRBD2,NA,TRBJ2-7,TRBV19,TGTGCCAGTAAGGTCACTAGCGGGAGGGACGAGCAGTACTTC,CASKVTSGRDEQYF
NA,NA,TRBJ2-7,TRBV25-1,TGTGCCAGCAGAGATGACACCTCCTACGAGCAGTACTTC,CASRDDTSYEQYF
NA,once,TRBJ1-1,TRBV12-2,TGTGCAAGTCGCCCCCCCCCTCGGACAGGGCCGTATGACACTGAAGCTTTCTTT,CASRPPPRTGPYDTEAFF
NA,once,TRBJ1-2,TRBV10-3,TGTGCCACCGCGGGCAGGGACTATGGCTACACCTTC,CATAGRDYGYTF
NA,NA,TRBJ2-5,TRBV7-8,TGTGCCAGCAGCTTACGCATAACCGGGACACGGCAAGAGACCCAGTACTTC,CASSLRITGTRQETQYF
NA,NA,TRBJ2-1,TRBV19,TGTGCCAGTAGTAATCAGGGAACCCATGAGCAGTTCTTC,CASSNQGTHEQFF
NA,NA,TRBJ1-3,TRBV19,TGTGCCACCTCCGGCGCCAGGAATGGAAACACCATATATTTT,CATSGARNGNTIYF
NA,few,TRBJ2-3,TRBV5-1,TGCGCCAGCAGCTTGGCGGGCTCAGATACGCAGTATTTT,CASSLAGSDTQYF
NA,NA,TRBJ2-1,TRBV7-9,TGTGCCAGCAGCTTACTCAAGGGGGAGCAGTTCTTC,CASSLLKGEQFF
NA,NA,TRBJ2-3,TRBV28,TGTGCCAGCAGTTCGGGCTCTACGCAGTATTTT,CASSSGSTQYF
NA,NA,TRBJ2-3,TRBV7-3,TGTGCCAGCAGCTTAGCGGGATTTGGCACAGATACGCAGTATTTT,CASSLAGFGTDTQYF